This TCR beta chain was retrieved from a study of cytomegalovirus exposure and HLA in healthy donors. Study in general: Clustering assigned 81% of the approximately 370 genotyped donors to the Caucasian-associated ancestry cluster.

The CDR3 totals 15 residues. Per germline, CDR1 LGHNA and CDR2 YSLEER. Unmatched junction bases numbered 5, after V lost 0 bases and J lost 6 bases. A multiplex PCR was run with 60 Vbeta primers and 13 Jbeta primers. The assay was immunoSEQ multiplex PCR, and TCRdb's table has in-frame clones only and misses some. Here the sample spans around 230,000 clones, about 79% being singletons. As for this clone: Its antigen is unknown.

Study-wide findings and caveats: A later analysis by the authors found several of the most significant clusters apparently linked to common viral pathogens. Later genetic work tied a missense DCLRE1C variant to beta-chain V and J trimming.

What was sequenced was PBMCs. The TCR was taken from a male donor in good health and CMV-seronegative. The chain combines TRBV4-3 with TRBJ1-2; TRBD1 matches 9 bases. The CDR3 here is CASSQDGQGINGYTF. As DNA, the CDR3 is TGCGCCAGCAGCCAAGATGGACAGGGGATAAATGGCTACACCTTC.